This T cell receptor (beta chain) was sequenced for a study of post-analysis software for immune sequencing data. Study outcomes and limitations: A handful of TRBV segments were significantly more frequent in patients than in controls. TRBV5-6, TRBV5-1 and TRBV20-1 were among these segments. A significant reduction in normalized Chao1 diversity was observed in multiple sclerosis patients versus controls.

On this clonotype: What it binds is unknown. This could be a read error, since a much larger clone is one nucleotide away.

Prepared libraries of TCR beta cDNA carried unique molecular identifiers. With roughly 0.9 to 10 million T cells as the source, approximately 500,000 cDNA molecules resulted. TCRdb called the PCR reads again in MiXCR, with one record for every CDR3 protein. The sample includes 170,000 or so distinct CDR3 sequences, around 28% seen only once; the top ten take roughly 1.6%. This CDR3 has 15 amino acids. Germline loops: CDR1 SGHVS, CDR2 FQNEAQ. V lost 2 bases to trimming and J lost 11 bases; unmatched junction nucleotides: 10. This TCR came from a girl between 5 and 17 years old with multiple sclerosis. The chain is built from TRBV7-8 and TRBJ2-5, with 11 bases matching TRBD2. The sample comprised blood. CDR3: CASSLLAGGYNEQYF. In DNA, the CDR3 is TGTGCCAGCAGCTTACTAGCGGGAGGCTACAATGAGCAGTACTTC.